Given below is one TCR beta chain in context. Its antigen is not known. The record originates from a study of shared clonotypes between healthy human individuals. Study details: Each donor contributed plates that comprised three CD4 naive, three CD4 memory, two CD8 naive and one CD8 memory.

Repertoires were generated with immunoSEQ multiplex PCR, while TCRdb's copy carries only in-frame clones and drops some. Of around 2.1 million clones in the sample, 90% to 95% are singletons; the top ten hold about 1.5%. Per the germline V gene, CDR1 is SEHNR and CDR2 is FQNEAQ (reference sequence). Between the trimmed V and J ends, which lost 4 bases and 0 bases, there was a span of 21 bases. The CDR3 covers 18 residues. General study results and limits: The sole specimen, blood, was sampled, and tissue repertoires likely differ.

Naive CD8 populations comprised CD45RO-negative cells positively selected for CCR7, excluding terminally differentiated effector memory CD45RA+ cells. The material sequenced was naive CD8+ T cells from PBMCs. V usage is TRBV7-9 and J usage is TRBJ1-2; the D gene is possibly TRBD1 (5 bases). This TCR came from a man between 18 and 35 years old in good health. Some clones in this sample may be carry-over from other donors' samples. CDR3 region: CASSSNRWGELTNYGYTF. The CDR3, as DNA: TGTGCCAGCAGCTCCAATCGTTGGGGGGAGCTAACTAACTATGGCTACACCTTC.